Listed below are T cell receptor beta chains from one sample, sequenced in a study of blood T cells in healthy people across ages. One entry per CDR3 protein results from TCRdb running MiXCR on the 5' RACE reads. The top ten hold roughly a sixth of the sample, which has more than 800,000 distinct CDR3 sequences, around 26% seen once. Sequencing was carried out using blood. These receptors were taken from a woman older than 75 in good health. The CDR3 runs from the conserved cysteine through the conserved F or W. The order of the fields is J gene, V gene, clone size, D gene, CDR3 length, CDR3 DNA, CDR3 protein. D genes are given only for firm matches. Clone size appears in some rows only: once, few, many, or a class for an expanded clone.

TRBJ2-6 | TRBV5-4 | - | - | 19 | TGTGCCAACAGCCAGCAGGGGGGGAGACTTGGATCTGGGGCCAACGTCCTGACTTTC | CANSQQGGRLGSGANVLTF
TRBJ2-3 | TRBV29-1 | few | - | 14 | TGCAGCGTTGGGGGTAGCGGATTCACAGATACGCAGTATTTT | CSVGGSGFTDTQYF
TRBJ2-7 | TRBV9 | few | - | 12 | TGTGCCAGGGTGGGGACAGCGGGGGAGCAGTACTTC | CARVGTAGEQYF
TRBJ2-3 | TRBV7-9 | many | - | 16 | TGTGCCAGCAGCTTAGCGCCGGGATCGACCACAGATACGCAGTATTTT | CASSLAPGSTTDTQYF
TRBJ2-5 | TRBV19 | many | - | 13 | TGTGCCAGTAGTAACACGAAGCTAGAGACCCAGTACTTC | CASSNTKLETQYF
TRBJ2-6 | TRBV24-1 | many | - | 18 | TGTGCCACCAGTGATCCAAAGGTCAGGGTCTCTGGGGCCAACGTCCTGACTTTC | CATSDPKVRVSGANVLTF
TRBJ2-7 | TRBV28 | few | - | 13 | TGTGCCAGCAGTGCACCAAGCACCTACGAGCAGTACTTC | CASSAPSTYEQYF
TRBJ2-7 | TRBV2 | - | - | 15 | TGTGCCAGAAAACCGACGACAGGACCATCCTACGAGCAGTACTTC | CARKPTTGPSYEQYF
TRBJ1-2 | TRBV14 | few | - | 15 | TGTGCCAGCAGCGATGGCCCCGGGACGCTCTATGGCTACACCTTC | CASSDGPGTLYGYTF
TRBJ1-1 | TRBV6-2/TRBV6-3 | few | TRBD1 | 14 | TGTGCCAGCAGTCCGGGACAGAGATACACTGAAGTTTTCTTT | CASSPGQRYTEVFF
TRBJ2-5 | TRBV14 | - | - | 15 | TGTGCCAGCAGCCAACTCCCAGGGATGGATGAGACCCAGTACTTC | CASSQLPGMDETQYF
TRBJ2-4 | TRBV20-1 | many | - | 14 | TGCAGTGCTAGAGAACAGGTTCCCAAAAACATTCAGTACTTC | CSAREQVPKNIQYF
TRBJ2-7 | TRBV4-3 | many | TRBD1 | 14 | TGCGCCAGCAGTGAATCCGGGACAGGCTACGAGCAGTACTTC | CASSESGTGYEQYF
TRBJ2-7 | TRBV6-2/TRBV6-3 | many | - | 14 | TGTGCCAGCAGTTTTCTAGGCAGACCCTACGAGCAGTACTTC | CASSFLGRPYEQYF
TRBJ1-2 | TRBV4-2 | many | - | 14 | TGTGCCAGCAGCCAAGATTTGGCAGTCTATGGCTACACCTTC | CASSQDLAVYGYTF